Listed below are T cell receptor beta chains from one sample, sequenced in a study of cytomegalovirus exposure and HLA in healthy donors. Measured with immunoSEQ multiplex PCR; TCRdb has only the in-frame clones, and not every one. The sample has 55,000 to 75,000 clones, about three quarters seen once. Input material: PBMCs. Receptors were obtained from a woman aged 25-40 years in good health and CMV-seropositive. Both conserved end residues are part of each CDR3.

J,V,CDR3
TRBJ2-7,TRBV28,CASRRTSGSRSRSEQYF
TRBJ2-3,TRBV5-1,CASSKIGTDTQYF
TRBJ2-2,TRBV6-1,CASTPGGSGELFF
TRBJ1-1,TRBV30,CAWGREGEAFF
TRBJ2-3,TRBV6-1,CASSLDRVSTDTQYF
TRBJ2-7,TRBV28,CASSFLGTGGEQYF
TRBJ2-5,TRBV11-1,CASSPPGLAGGSEETQYF
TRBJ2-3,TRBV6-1,CASSALAGVRRTDTQYF
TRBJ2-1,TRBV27,CASSWVGVNEQFF
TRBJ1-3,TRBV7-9,CASSYQIGTRRAGNTIYF
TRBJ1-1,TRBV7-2,CASSARVSGTEAFF
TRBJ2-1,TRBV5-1,CASSSTSGSYNEQFF
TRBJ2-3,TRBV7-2,CASSLKDRAQDTQYF
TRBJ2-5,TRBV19,CASSPGGAETQYF
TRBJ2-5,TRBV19,CASSTGDSEYF
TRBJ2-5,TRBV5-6,CASSPLSRGGLETQYF
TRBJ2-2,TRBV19,CASSITGSLSTGELFF
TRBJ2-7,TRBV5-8,CASSKIAGGRSYEQYF
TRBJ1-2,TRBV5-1,CASSPWGGSGNGYTF
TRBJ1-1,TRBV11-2,CASSLLGGVAEAFF
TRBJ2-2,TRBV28,CASSLASVETGELFF
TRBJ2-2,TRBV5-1,CASSLFTSGSNTGELFF
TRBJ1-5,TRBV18,CASSDGDNRNQPQHF
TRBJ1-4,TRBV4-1,CASSQDRGRDNEKLFF
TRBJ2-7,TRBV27,CASSQGTGPSREQYF
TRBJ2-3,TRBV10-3,CAIKIQGSTDTQYF
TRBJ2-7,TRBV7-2,CASSLVGGDSYEQYF
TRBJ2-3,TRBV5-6,CASSGIGLAGTTDTQYF
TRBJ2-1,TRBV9,CASSEDTLASKGQFF
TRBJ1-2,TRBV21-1,CASSKGPPGGHYGYTF
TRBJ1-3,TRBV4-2,CASSQGAQGASGNTIYF
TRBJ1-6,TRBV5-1,CASSAAGVQSPLHF
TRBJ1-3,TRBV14,CASSLNAGRNTIYF
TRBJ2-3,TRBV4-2,CASSKILAGETDTQYF
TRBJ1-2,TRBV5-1,CASTAGVTTNYGYTF
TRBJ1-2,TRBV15,CATSRRDNYGYTF
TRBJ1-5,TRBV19,CASSFEDGNQPQHF
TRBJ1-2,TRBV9,CASSVGGTGGRGYTF
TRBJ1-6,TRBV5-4,CAGGLAGRSNSPLHF
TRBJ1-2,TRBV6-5,CASSRGQTYYGYTF
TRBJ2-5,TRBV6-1,CASSELAETQYF
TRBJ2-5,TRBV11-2,CASSAGTAQETQYF
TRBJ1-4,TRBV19,CASSSLATNEKLFF
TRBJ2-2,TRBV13,CASSLRTVQNTGELFF
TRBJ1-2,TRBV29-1,CSVERDLYGYTF
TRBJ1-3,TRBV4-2,CASSQGPLISGNTIYF
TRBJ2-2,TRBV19,CASSPAGAGVGGELFF
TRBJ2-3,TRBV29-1,CSVEREGPDTQYF
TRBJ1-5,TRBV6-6,CASWTGPNQPQHF
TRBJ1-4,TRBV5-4,CASSTTPAGGVEKLFF
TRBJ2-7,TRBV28,CASFGTGDYEQYF